This passage covers 14 T cell receptor beta chains from one sample sequenced in a study of cytomegalovirus exposure and HLA in healthy donors. The PCR made use of 60 Vbeta and 13 Jbeta primers. Assay used: immunoSEQ multiplex PCR; TCRdb lists only in-frame clones, some missing. The sample has tens of thousands of clones; roughly 80% are singletons. Sequenced input: PBMCs. The receptor source for this set is a man aged 25 to 40 in good health and CMV-seronegative.

The rearrangement uses TRBV7-9 and TRBJ1-6, with TRBD1 matching over 8 bases. Germline V lookup: CDR1 SEHNR, CDR2 FQNEAQ (reference sequence). Unmatched junction bases numbered 5, after V lost 5 bases and J lost 5 bases. The CDR3 consists of 15 residues. This CDR3 reads CASSPGGVDNSPLHF. The CDR3 DNA follows: TGTGCCAGCAGCCCAGGGGGCGTTGATAATTCACCCCTCCACTTT.

The chain has TRBV7-2 and TRBJ1-5; tentatively, D is TRBD1 (6 bases). Germline V gene sequence: CDR1 SGHTA, CDR2 FQGNSA. V was shortened by 5 bases and J by 0 bases, with 11 bases between the two germline ends. This CDR3 is 15 amino acids long. The CDR3 region is CASSPTGFSNQPQHF. Written as DNA, the CDR3 is TGTGCCAGCAGCCCGACAGGATTTAGCAATCAGCCCCAGCATTTT.

This chain joins TRBV2 and TRBJ2-4; 14 nucleotides line up with TRBD2. In germline, CDR1 is SNHLY, CDR2 FYNNEI. CDR3 length equals 16 residues. The V and J ends lost 6 bases and 5 bases, in that order; junction bases with no gene match: 6. CDR3 DNA sequence: TGTGCCAGCAGGGGGGGGACTAGCGGGGGCCAAAACATTCAGTACTTC. This gives the protein CASRGGTSGGQNIQYF.

The chain joins TRBV15 to TRBJ2-2; 7 bases are shared with TRBD1. J was trimmed by 5 bases and V by 2 bases; bases with no gene match: 2. From germline, CDR1 is LNHNV and CDR2 YYDKDF (reference sequence). This CDR3 contains 14 residues. CDR3 sequence: CATSRIQGTGELFF. CDR3 bases: TGTGCCACCAGCAGAATACAGGGGACCGGGGAGCTGTTTTTT.

The chain uses TRBV6-1 and TRBJ2-5; no reliable D call. The CDR3 covers 12 residues. CDR1 MNHNS and CDR2 SASEGT come from the germline V gene. V lost 2 bases to trimming and J lost 1 base, with 2 bases between them. In nucleotides, the CDR3 is TGTGCCAGCAGTGAACTCCAAGAGACCCAGTACTTC. This sequence encodes CASSELQETQYF.

The V gene is TRBV4-2, the J gene TRBJ2-3; 9 nucleotides agree with TRBD1. Germline CDR1 reads LGHNA; CDR2 reads YNFKEQ. The CDR3 has 17 residues. Losses at the gene ends were 0 bases for V and 4 bases for J; bases not matched to a gene: 8. CDR3 sequence reads: CASSQDIRTGEADTQYF. The CDR3 region has the DNA TGTGCCAGCAGCCAAGATATACGGACAGGGGAGGCAGATACGCAGTATTTT.

The CDR3 DNA sequence: TGTGCCAGCAACCCCCACCAGGGAAACACCGGGGAGCTGTTTTTT. Residues: CASNPHQGNTGELFF. The chain links TRBV6-5 to TRBJ2-2, with D perhaps TRBD1 (5 bases). This CDR3 spans 15 amino acids. Trimming stripped 7 bases from V and 2 bases from J, with 14 bases between. The germline V gene has CDR1 MNHEY and CDR2 SVGAGI.

The V call is TRBV11-2, the J call TRBJ2-2; the D gene is possibly TRBD1 (6 bases). CDR1 SGHAT and CDR2 FQNNGV come from the germline V gene. Trimming shortened V by 1 base and J by 2 bases, and 14 bases separated the two germline ends. This CDR3 is 17 amino acids long. The CDR3 reads CASSLGLQGYNTGELFF. The CDR3 DNA reads TGTGCCAGCAGCTTAGGTCTACAGGGATATAACACCGGGGAGCTGTTTTTT.

The chain joins TRBV7-2 to TRBJ2-3; 11 positions agree with TRBD1. The CDR3 has 16 amino acids. From germline, CDR1 is SGHTA and CDR2 FQGNSA. With V trimmed by 3 bases and J by 1 base, 3 bases remained unmatched. The CDR3 region is CASSLDRGLGTDTQYF. DNA for the CDR3: TGTGCCAGCAGCTTGGACAGGGGGCTGGGCACAGATACGCAGTATTTT.

This clone is a singleton in its sample. The rearrangement uses TRBV27 and TRBJ1-1, with D unresolved. CDR3 length: 15 residues. With 2 bases removed from V and 4 bases from J, the gap between germline ends came to 14 bases. Per germline, CDR1 MNHEY and CDR2 SMNVEV (reference sequence). CDR3 nucleotides: TGTGCCAGCAGTTTAGTCCCCCTTGGAGGCACTGAAGCTTTCTTT. Its protein product is CASSLVPLGGTEAFF.

The chain employs TRBV4-2 and TRBJ2-7; TRBD1 matches 7 bases. The CDR3 runs 16 residues. V shed 0 bases and J 2 bases; nucleotides not matched to a gene: 7. The germline V gene has CDR1 LGHNA and CDR2 YNFKEQ. DNA for the CDR3: TGTGCCAGCAGCCAAGATGCGAGACAGGGAACCTACGAGCAGTACTTC. Amino acids: CASSQDARQGTYEQYF.

The sample holds a few counts of this clone. The chain combines TRBV28 with TRBJ2-1, with 7 bases fitting TRBD1. The V segment lost 5 bases and the J segment 0 bases; nucleotides outside the gene matches: 7. The CDR3 runs 16 residues. Looked up from germline, CDR1 is MDHEN and CDR2 is SYDVKM. This CDR3 reads CASSGHDRDSYNEQFF. CDR3 DNA: TGTGCCAGCAGTGGGCACGACAGGGACTCCTACAATGAGCAGTTCTTC.

V gene TRBV6-1 combines with J gene TRBJ1-2; weak D call: TRBD1 (6 bases). Germline values: CDR1 MNHNS, CDR2 SASEGT. V lost 1 base and J 4 bases, leaving 13 bases between the germline ends. The CDR3 extends over 15 amino acids. The CDR3 nucleotides are TGTGCCAGCAGTGAAGGAAACAGGGCACCCTATGGCTACACCTTC. Residues: CASSEGNRAPYGYTF.

V gene TRBV6-1 combines with J gene TRBJ1-5; D unresolved. The V end lost 3 bases, the J end lost 4 bases, and 10 bases lay between the germline ends. The CDR3 length is 14 residues. Germline CDR1 reads MNHNS; CDR2 reads SASEGT. CDR3 in amino acids: CASSEGTENQPQHF. The CDR3 DNA follows: TGTGCCAGCAGTGAGGGTACAGAAAATCAGCCCCAGCATTTT.